Listed below are T cell receptor beta chains from one sample, sequenced in a study of cytomegalovirus exposure and HLA in healthy donors. The table came from immunoSEQ multiplex PCR; TCRdb's copy has only in-frame clones and leaves some out. The sample lists about 120,000 clones, 8% to 10% seen once, with 2.5% to 3.5% in the top ten. The source material was PBMCs. These receptors were collected from a man under 40 in good health and CMV-seronegative. The CDR3 runs from the conserved cysteine through the conserved F or W. Each record gives: V gene, clone size, J gene, D gene, CDR3 protein, CDR3 DNA. A D gene is named only where the DNA matches it firmly. Clone size is shown for a subset of rows, as once, few, many or a class of expanded clone.

v_gene: TRBV11-2; abundance: few; j_gene: TRBJ1-2; d_gene: TRBD1; CDR3aa: CASSLNVGGTEGYTF; CDR3nt: TGTGCCAGCAGCCTCAATGTTGGAGGGACAGAGGGCTACACCTTC
v_gene: TRBV9; abundance: -; j_gene: TRBJ1-1; d_gene: -; CDR3aa: CASSVADSSTEAFF; CDR3nt: TGTGCCAGCAGCGTAGCAGACAGTAGCACTGAAGCTTTCTTT
v_gene: TRBV30; abundance: -; j_gene: TRBJ2-7; d_gene: TRBD2; CDR3aa: CAWSVYLIAGGPYEQYF; CDR3nt: TGTGCCTGGAGTGTATATTTGATAGCGGGGGGGCCCTACGAGCAGTACTTC
v_gene: TRBV9; abundance: -; j_gene: TRBJ2-7; d_gene: -; CDR3aa: CASSHGLGYEQYF; CDR3nt: TGTGCCAGCAGCCATGGACTCGGCTACGAGCAGTACTTC
v_gene: TRBV28; abundance: -; j_gene: TRBJ1-2; d_gene: -; CDR3aa: CASTVQGLNYGYTF; CDR3nt: TGTGCCAGCACAGTCCAGGGGCTGAACTATGGCTACACCTTC
v_gene: TRBV2; abundance: few; j_gene: TRBJ2-1; d_gene: -; CDR3aa: CASKESRAAYNEQFF; CDR3nt: TGTGCCAGCAAGGAGAGCAGGGCAGCTTACAATGAGCAGTTCTTC
v_gene: TRBV29-1; abundance: -; j_gene: TRBJ2-3; d_gene: TRBD2; CDR3aa: CSVEYGLAGGKSTDTQYF; CDR3nt: TGCAGCGTTGAATATGGACTAGCGGGGGGAAAAAGCACAGATACGCAGTATTTT
v_gene: TRBV6-1; abundance: few; j_gene: TRBJ2-5; d_gene: TRBD1; CDR3aa: CASRAGTGQETQYF; CDR3nt: TGTGCCAGCAGGGCCGGGACAGGTCAAGAGACCCAGTACTTC
v_gene: TRBV5-1; abundance: few; j_gene: TRBJ2-7; d_gene: TRBD2; CDR3aa: CASSSSGTTPEQYF; CDR3nt: TGCGCCAGCAGCTCGTCCGGGACTACCCCGGAGCAGTACTTC
v_gene: TRBV4-3; abundance: few; j_gene: TRBJ1-1; d_gene: -; CDR3aa: CASSQDGDTEAFF; CDR3nt: TGCGCCAGCAGCCAAGATGGAGACACTGAAGCTTTCTTT
v_gene: TRBV6-1; abundance: few; j_gene: TRBJ2-7; d_gene: TRBD1; CDR3aa: CASTVDRNEQYF; CDR3nt: TGTGCCAGCACCGTGGACAGGAACGAGCAGTACTTC
v_gene: TRBV19; abundance: few; j_gene: TRBJ1-2; d_gene: -; CDR3aa: CASSPDSDYGYTF; CDR3nt: TGTGCCAGTAGCCCGGACAGCGACTATGGCTACACCTTC
v_gene: TRBV25-1; abundance: -; j_gene: TRBJ2-6; d_gene: -; CDR3aa: CASSAPPGGRVGANVLTF; CDR3nt: TGTGCCAGCAGTGCTCCACCAGGGGGGCGGGTTGGGGCCAACGTCCTGACTTTC
v_gene: TRBV4-1; abundance: few; j_gene: TRBJ2-1; d_gene: TRBD1; CDR3aa: CASSLGRTGDVRNEQFF; CDR3nt: TGCGCCAGCAGCCTCGGACGGACAGGGGATGTACGCAATGAGCAGTTCTTC
v_gene: TRBV9; abundance: -; j_gene: TRBJ1-4; d_gene: -; CDR3aa: CASSPRGSGIGEKLFF; CDR3nt: TGTGCCAGCAGCCCCCGCGGCTCGGGGATCGGTGAAAAACTGTTTTTT
v_gene: TRBV5-1; abundance: few; j_gene: TRBJ1-4; d_gene: -; CDR3aa: CASSLATGGREKLFF; CDR3nt: TGCGCCAGCAGCTTGGCAACAGGTGGAAGGGAAAAACTGTTTTTT
v_gene: TRBV10-1; abundance: few; j_gene: TRBJ1-1; d_gene: -; CDR3aa: CASRQGMNTEAFF; CDR3nt: TGCGCCAGCAGACAGGGTATGAACACTGAAGCTTTCTTT
v_gene: TRBV6-5; abundance: few; j_gene: TRBJ1-2; d_gene: -; CDR3aa: CASSYDTNYGYTF; CDR3nt: TGTGCCAGCAGTTACGACACCAACTATGGCTACACCTTC
v_gene: TRBV6-1; abundance: -; j_gene: TRBJ1-5; d_gene: -; CDR3aa: CASSESGGGQPQHF; CDR3nt: TGTGCCAGCAGTGAATCGGGGGGCGGTCAGCCCCAGCATTTT
v_gene: TRBV6-4; abundance: many; j_gene: TRBJ2-3; d_gene: TRBD2; CDR3aa: CASSDSGGSGDTQYF; CDR3nt: TGTGCCAGCAGTGACTCGGGCGGGAGTGGAGATACGCAGTATTTT
v_gene: TRBV7-7; abundance: -; j_gene: TRBJ1-5; d_gene: TRBD1; CDR3aa: CASSDGQGGQPQHF; CDR3nt: TGTGCTAGCAGCGACGGACAGGGCGGACAGCCCCAGCATTTT
v_gene: TRBV12-5; abundance: few; j_gene: TRBJ2-7; d_gene: TRBD1; CDR3aa: CASGSPRDRVRYEQYF; CDR3nt: TGTGCTAGTGGTTCCCCCCGGGACAGGGTCCGTTACGAGCAGTACTTC
v_gene: TRBV2; abundance: -; j_gene: TRBJ2-5; d_gene: -; CDR3aa: CASSFYKQGQRETQYF; CDR3nt: TGTGCCAGCAGTTTCTACAAGCAGGGTCAGCGAGAGACCCAGTACTTC
v_gene: TRBV7-8; abundance: few; j_gene: TRBJ2-3; d_gene: TRBD2; CDR3aa: CASSLDIAGKQYF; CDR3nt: TGTGCCAGCAGCTTAGATATAGCGGGGAAGCAGTATTTT
v_gene: TRBV5-1; abundance: few; j_gene: TRBJ2-7; d_gene: TRBD1; CDR3aa: CASSLAGTGAYEQYF; CDR3nt: TGCGCCAGCAGCTTGGCCGGGACAGGAGCCTACGAGCAGTACTTC
v_gene: TRBV29-1; abundance: few; j_gene: TRBJ2-1; d_gene: -; CDR3aa: CSVEEGFSYNEQFF; CDR3nt: TGCAGCGTTGAGGAGGGATTCTCCTACAATGAGCAGTTCTTC
v_gene: TRBV30; abundance: few; j_gene: TRBJ1-4; d_gene: -; CDR3aa: CACTKTTNEKLFF; CDR3nt: TGTGCCTGTACAAAGACAACTAATGAAAAACTGTTTTTT
v_gene: TRBV19; abundance: few; j_gene: TRBJ2-2; d_gene: TRBD2; CDR3aa: CASLSGGPGELFF; CDR3nt: TGTGCCAGTCTTTCGGGAGGCCCCGGGGAGCTGTTTTTT
v_gene: TRBV9; abundance: few; j_gene: TRBJ2-7; d_gene: TRBD1; CDR3aa: CASSVGGQYEQYF; CDR3nt: TGTGCCAGCAGCGTAGGGGGACAGTACGAGCAGTACTTC
v_gene: TRBV7-2; abundance: -; j_gene: TRBJ2-1; d_gene: TRBD2; CDR3aa: CASSFSGEQFF; CDR3nt: TGTGCCAGCAGCTTTAGCGGGGAGCAGTTCTTC
v_gene: TRBV7-9; abundance: few; j_gene: TRBJ1-2; d_gene: TRBD1; CDR3aa: CASSLGTGDDGYTF; CDR3nt: TGTGCCAGCAGCTTAGGGACAGGGGACGATGGCTACACCTTC
v_gene: TRBV5-1; abundance: -; j_gene: TRBJ1-4; d_gene: -; CDR3aa: CASTTFGARVGEKLFF; CDR3nt: TGCGCCAGCACCACCTTTGGGGCCAGGGTAGGAGAAAAACTGTTTTTT
v_gene: TRBV2; abundance: -; j_gene: TRBJ2-3; d_gene: -; CDR3aa: CASRKLVASSTDTQYF; CDR3nt: TGTGCCAGCAGGAAACTAGTTGCCTCTAGCACAGATACGCAGTATTTT
v_gene: TRBV10-1; abundance: -; j_gene: TRBJ1-2; d_gene: TRBD1; CDR3aa: CASSGQGGGYTF; CDR3nt: TGCGCCAGCAGTGGACAGGGCGGTGGCTACACCTTC
v_gene: TRBV11-2; abundance: few; j_gene: TRBJ2-1; d_gene: TRBD2; CDR3aa: CASRYTSGLYNEQFF; CDR3nt: TGTGCCAGCAGATACACTAGCGGCTTATACAATGAGCAGTTCTTC
v_gene: TRBV19; abundance: -; j_gene: TRBJ2-7; d_gene: TRBD2; CDR3aa: CASSMGRPAGVTSYEQYF; CDR3nt: TGTGCCAGTAGTATGGGTCGGCCTGCGGGAGTTACCTCCTACGAGCAGTACTTC
v_gene: TRBV6-6; abundance: few; j_gene: TRBJ2-7; d_gene: -; CDR3aa: CASSLSSPNYEQYF; CDR3nt: TGTGCCAGCAGTCTTTCATCCCCTAACTACGAGCAGTACTTC
v_gene: TRBV7-2; abundance: few; j_gene: TRBJ2-7; d_gene: -; CDR3aa: CASSPPTGLPQYF; CDR3nt: TGTGCCAGCAGCCCACCGACAGGTCTGCCGCAGTACTTC
v_gene: TRBV7-8; abundance: -; j_gene: TRBJ1-5; d_gene: -; CDR3aa: CASSDKRGLSNQPQHF; CDR3nt: TGTGCCAGCAGCGATAAAAGGGGGTTAAGCAATCAGCCCCAGCATTTT
v_gene: TRBV6-5; abundance: -; j_gene: TRBJ2-7; d_gene: -; CDR3aa: CASSSTGSGEQYF; CDR3nt: TGTGCCAGCAGCTCCACAGGTTCTGGGGAGCAGTACTTC
v_gene: TRBV19; abundance: -; j_gene: TRBJ1-2; d_gene: -; CDR3aa: CASSITSRGNYGYTF; CDR3nt: TGTGCCAGTAGTATAACCTCGAGAGGTAACTATGGCTACACCTTC
v_gene: TRBV11-3; abundance: -; j_gene: TRBJ2-5; d_gene: TRBD1; CDR3aa: CASSPQDRFQETQYF; CDR3nt: TGTGCCAGCAGCCCCCAGGACAGGTTCCAAGAGACCCAGTACTTC
v_gene: TRBV5-4; abundance: few; j_gene: TRBJ1-6; d_gene: -; CDR3aa: CASSLGAQGSYNSPLHF; CDR3nt: TGTGCCAGCAGCTTGGGGGCCCAGGGCTCCTATAATTCACCCCTCCACTTT
v_gene: TRBV27; abundance: few; j_gene: TRBJ2-4; d_gene: TRBD2; CDR3aa: CASSTRLASGVKNIQYF; CDR3nt: TGTGCCAGCAGTACCCGACTAGCGAGTGGGGTCAAAAACATTCAGTACTTC
v_gene: TRBV30; abundance: few; j_gene: TRBJ1-2; d_gene: TRBD1; CDR3aa: CAWKGTGPIRSNYGYTF; CDR3nt: TGTGCCTGGAAGGGGACAGGCCCGATAAGATCTAACTATGGCTACACCTTC
v_gene: TRBV7-2; abundance: many; j_gene: TRBJ1-1; d_gene: -; CDR3aa: CASSLVGAGTEAFF; CDR3nt: TGTGCCAGCAGCTTAGTGGGGGCGGGCACTGAAGCTTTCTTT
v_gene: TRBV7-2; abundance: few; j_gene: TRBJ2-2; d_gene: TRBD2; CDR3aa: CASSLLPSGGTGELFF; CDR3nt: TGTGCCAGCAGCTTATTACCCTCGGGGGGCACCGGGGAGCTGTTTTTT
v_gene: TRBV9; abundance: -; j_gene: TRBJ2-1; d_gene: -; CDR3aa: CASSVASTGNEQFF; CDR3nt: TGTGCCAGCAGCGTAGCCTCGACTGGCAATGAGCAGTTCTTC